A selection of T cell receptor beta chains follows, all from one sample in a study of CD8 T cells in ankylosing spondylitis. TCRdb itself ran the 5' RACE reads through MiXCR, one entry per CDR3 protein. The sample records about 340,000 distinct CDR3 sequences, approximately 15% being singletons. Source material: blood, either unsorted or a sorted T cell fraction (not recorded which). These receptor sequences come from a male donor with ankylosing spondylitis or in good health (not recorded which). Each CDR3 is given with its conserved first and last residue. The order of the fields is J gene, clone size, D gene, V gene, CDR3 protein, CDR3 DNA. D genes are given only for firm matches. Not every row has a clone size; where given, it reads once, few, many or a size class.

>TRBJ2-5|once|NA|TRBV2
CASKGVLRGIKETQYF
TGTGCCAGCAAAGGGGTCCTACGGGGTATAAAAGAGACCCAGTACTTC
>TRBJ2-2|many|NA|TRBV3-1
CASSQGIGVTGELFF
TGTGCCAGCAGCCAAGGGATAGGGGTCACCGGGGAGCTGTTTTTT
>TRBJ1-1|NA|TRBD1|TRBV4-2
CASSQEVTGGTEAFF
TGTGCCAGCAGCCAAGAAGTGACAGGGGGAACGGAAGCTTTCTTT
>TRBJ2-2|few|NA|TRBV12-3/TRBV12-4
CASSLPTNTGELFF
TGTGCCAGCAGTTTACCCACTAACACCGGGGAGCTGTTTTTT
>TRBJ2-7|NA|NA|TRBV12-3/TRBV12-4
CASTPRGGGYEQYF
TGTGCCAGCACCCCCAGGGGCGGCGGCTACGAGCAGTACTTC
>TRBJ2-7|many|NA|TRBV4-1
CASSQDQTWYEQYF
TGCGCCAGCAGCCAAGATCAGACTTGGTACGAGCAGTACTTC
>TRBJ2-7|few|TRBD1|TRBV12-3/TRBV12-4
CASSPTNRGRSEQYF
TGTGCCAGCAGTCCGACGAACAGGGGGCGTAGCGAGCAGTACTTC
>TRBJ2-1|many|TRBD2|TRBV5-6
CASSLLAPLDNEQFF
TGTGCCAGCAGCTTACTAGCGCCGCTGGACAATGAGCAGTTCTTC
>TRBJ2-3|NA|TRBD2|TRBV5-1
CASSLALGGGTSDTQYF
TGCGCCAGCAGCTTGGCGCTCGGGGGGGGCACGTCAGATACGCAGTATTTT
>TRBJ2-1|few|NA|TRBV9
CASSVEGGGEQFF
TGTGCCAGCAGCGTAGAGGGTGGAGGAGAGCAGTTCTTC
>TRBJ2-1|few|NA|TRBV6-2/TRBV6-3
CAGGRGHTYNEQFF
TGTGCCGGTGGTCGGGGTCATACCTACAATGAGCAGTTCTTC
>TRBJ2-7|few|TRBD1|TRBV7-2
CASSLADSTGGNEQYF
TGTGCCAGCAGCTTAGCGGATAGTACAGGGGGTAACGAGCAGTACTTC
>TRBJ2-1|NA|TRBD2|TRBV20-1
CSHRLAGAPVNEQFF
TGCTCCCATCGGCTAGCGGGGGCCCCCGTGAATGAGCAGTTCTTC
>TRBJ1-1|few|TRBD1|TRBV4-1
CASSQAFDRGAFF
TGCGCCAGCAGCCAAGCCTTCGACAGGGGAGCTTTCTTT
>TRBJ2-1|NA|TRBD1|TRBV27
CASSSGTGGKGQFF
TGTGCCAGCAGTTCCGGGACAGGGGGCAAAGGGCAGTTCTTC
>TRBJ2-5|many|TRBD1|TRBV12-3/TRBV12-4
CASSQQGASETQYF
TGTGCCAGCAGTCAGCAGGGGGCGAGCGAGACCCAGTACTTC
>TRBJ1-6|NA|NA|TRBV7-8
CASSSGPRNSPLHF
TGTGCCAGCAGCTCCGGACCCCGGAATTCACCCCTCCACTTT
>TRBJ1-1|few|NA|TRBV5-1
CASSYTLNTEAFF
TGCGCCAGCAGCTATACACTGAACACTGAAGCTTTCTTT
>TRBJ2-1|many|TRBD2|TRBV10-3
CAISNRLAGDNDEQFF
TGTGCCATCAGCAACCGACTAGCGGGAGATAACGATGAGCAGTTCTTC
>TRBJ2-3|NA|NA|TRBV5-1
CASSLSAPTDTQYF
TGCGCCAGCAGCTTGAGTGCGCCGACAGATACGCAGTATTTT
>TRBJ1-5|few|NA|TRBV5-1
CASSPDEGRQPQHF
TGCGCCAGCAGCCCCGATGAGGGGCGACAGCCCCAGCATTTT
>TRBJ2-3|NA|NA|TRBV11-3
CASSLEALATDTQYF
TGTGCCAGCAGCTTAGAGGCCCTAGCGACGGATACGCAGTATTTT
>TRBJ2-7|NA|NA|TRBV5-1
CASSLGERGEQYF
TGCGCCAGCAGCTTGGGGGAGAGGGGCGAGCAGTACTTC
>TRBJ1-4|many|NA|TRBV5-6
CASSEWGTATNEKLFF
TGTGCCAGCAGCGAATGGGGGACGGCGACTAATGAAAAACTGTTTTTT
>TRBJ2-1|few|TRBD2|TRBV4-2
CASSQEGLAGGNEQFF
TGTGCCAGCAGCCAAGAAGGACTAGCGGGGGGGAATGAGCAGTTCTTC
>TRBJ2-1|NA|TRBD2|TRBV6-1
CASSPGRGGGAYEQFF
TGTGCCAGCAGTCCAGGGAGGGGCGGGGGGGCTTATGAGCAGTTCTTC
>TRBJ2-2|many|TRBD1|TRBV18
CASSPRTGDTGELFF
TGTGCCAGCTCACCGAGGACAGGGGACACCGGGGAGCTGTTTTTT
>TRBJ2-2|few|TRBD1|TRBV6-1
CASSPRDRGSGELFF
TGTGCCAGCAGTCCCCGGGACAGGGGTTCCGGGGAGCTGTTTTTT
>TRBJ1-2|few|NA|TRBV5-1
CASSLDGRGYTF
TGCGCCAGCAGCTTGGACGGGCGCGGCTACACCTTC
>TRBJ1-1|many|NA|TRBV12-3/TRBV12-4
CASSFRQGYEAFF
TGTGCCAGCAGTTTCCGGCAGGGATATGAAGCTTTCTTT